Reported below is one TCR beta chain. This record comes from a study of blood T cell repertoires in COVID-19. With 4 bases clipped from V and 2 bases from J, the junction kept 8 bases outside the gene matches. Germline CDR1 and CDR2: KGHSY and FQNENV. This CDR3 comprises 15 residues. Per the original methods: How many nucleated cells were present was estimated from reference gene primer amplification. Only in-frame clones appear in the TCRdb table, and some are missing; sequencing was by immunoSEQ multiplex PCR. V and J calls and clone size are as listed in that table; D and trimming were resolved from the DNA. The sample has around 300,000 clones, around nine tenths seen once.

The TCR was taken from a man aged 50-60 years with acute or convalescent COVID-19. Sequenced sample: peripheral blood. This chain links TRBV16 with TRBJ2-7; the match to TRBD2 covers 7 bases. CDR3 DNA: TGTGCCAGCAGCCTCTCGGGGAGGGATCCCTACGAGCAGTACTTC. The encoded protein is CASSLSGRDPYEQYF.